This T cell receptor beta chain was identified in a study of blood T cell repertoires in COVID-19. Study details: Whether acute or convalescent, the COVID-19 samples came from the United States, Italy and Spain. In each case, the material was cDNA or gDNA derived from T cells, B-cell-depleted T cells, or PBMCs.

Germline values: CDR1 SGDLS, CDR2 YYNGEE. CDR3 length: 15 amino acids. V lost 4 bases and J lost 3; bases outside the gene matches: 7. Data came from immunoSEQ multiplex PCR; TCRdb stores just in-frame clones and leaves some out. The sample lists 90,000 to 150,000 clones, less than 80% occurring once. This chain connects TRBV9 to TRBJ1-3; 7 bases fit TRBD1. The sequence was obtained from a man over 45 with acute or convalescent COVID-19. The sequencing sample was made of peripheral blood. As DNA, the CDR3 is TGTGCCAGCAGCCTTGGACAGGCTAATGGAAACACCATATATTTT. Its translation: CASSLGQANGNTIYF. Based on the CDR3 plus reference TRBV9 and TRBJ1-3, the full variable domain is DSGVTQTPKHLITATGQRVTLRCSPRSGDLSVYWYQQSLDQGLQFLIQYYNGEERAKGNILERFSAQQFPDLHSELNLSSLELGDSALYFCASSLGQANGNTIYFGEGSWLTVV.